This TCR beta chain is from a study of beta chain features in type 1 diabetes. The study's findings and limits: Moderately but significantly shorter TCRB CDR3s were found in Type 1 diabetes patients in all four CD4+ subsets. Reduced insertions and increased deletions marked VDJ junctions in type 1 diabetes patients.

Around 0.12 L of blood, on average, came from one heparinised draw per donor. Researchers reported sorting CD4+ naive, central memory, regulatory and stem cell-like memory cells via CD45RO/CCR7/CD25/CD127/CD95/CD27. Purities over 98% were achieved in all sorted populations. Of the isolated RNA, all was reverse transcribed, and so the sequenced material was expressed TCRB transcripts. Sequencing was performed with immunoSEQ multiplex PCR; in TCRdb, only in-frame clones are kept and a portion is missing. The data show 160,000 or so clones, approximately 9.1% seen once. The sample holds a few counts of this clone. Its target is not known. Germline V gives CDR1 SQVTM, CDR2 ANQGSEA. This CDR3 has 14 residues. After removal of 3 bases from V and 3 bases from J, the junction contained 0 bases not matched to a gene.

This chain connects TRBV29-1 to TRBJ2-5; 14 bases are a match to TRBD2. The sample consisted of central memory CD4+ T cells from blood. The clonotype was recovered from a woman under 40 with type 1 diabetes. CDR3 in amino acids: CSVEGLAGEETQYF. In DNA form, the CDR3 reads TGCAGCGTTGAGGGACTAGCGGGAGAAGAGACCCAGTACTTC. Variable domain in full (rest from reference TRBV29-1 and TRBJ2-5): SAVISQKPSRDICQRGTSLTIQCQVDSQVTMMFWYRQQPGQSLTLIATANQGSEATYESGFVIDKFPISRPNLTFSTLTVSNMSPEDSSIYLCSVEGLAGEETQYFGPGTRLLVL.